The 30 T cell receptor beta chains below come from one sample, sequenced in a study of T cells in Graves' hyperthyroidism and ophthalmopathy. TCR beta CDR3 regions were amplified from RNA. HTBI primers were the set used in a first-round RT-PCR of the TCR CDR3. Each CDR3 protein gets one entry after TCRdb re-called the multiplex PCR reads with MiXCR. The sample lists roughly 350,000 distinct CDR3 sequences, around 15% occurring once. The sequencing sample was made of blood. All receptors come from a woman in her 30s with Graves' ophthalmopathy.

This clonotype was detected many times. CDR3 residues: CASSQASYGFEQYF. The CDR3 DNA is TGTGCCAGCAGCCAAGCGTCCTATGGTTTCGAGCAGTACTTC. V and J are TRBV14 and TRBJ2-7, with D uncertain. The CDR3 is 14 amino acids. CDR1 and CDR2 (germline): SGHDN, FVKESK. The ends were cut back, 1 base at V and 6 bases at J, with 13 bases in the middle.

The chain combines TRBV29-1 with TRBJ2-6; 7 bases are a match to TRBD1. V was pared by 5 bases and J by 2 bases, with 3 bases of the junction left unmatched. Germline V gives CDR1 SQVTM, CDR2 ANQGSEA. The CDR3 consists of 14 residues. CDR3 sequence reads: CSVTGVAGANVLTF. As DNA, the CDR3 is TGCAGCGTTACAGGGGTTGCTGGGGCCAACGTCCTGACTTTC.

This clonotype was detected many times. The V gene is TRBV28, the J gene TRBJ2-7; 8 bases map to TRBD1. Trimming removed 8 bases from V and 4 bases from J; junction bases left unmatched: 10. The CDR3 runs 14 residues. Per the germline V gene, CDR1 is MDHEN and CDR2 is SYDVKM. The CDR3 spells CASEGQGKGYEQYF. CDR3 in DNA: TGTGCCAGCGAAGGACAGGGTAAGGGATACGAGCAGTACTTC.

This clonotype was observed at least ten times. This chain joins TRBV7-8 and TRBJ2-5; a possible D gene is TRBD2 (7 bases). Germline V gene lookup returns CDR1 SGHVS and CDR2 FQNEAQ. This CDR3 is 11 amino acids long. V was cut by 4 bases and J by 14 bases, with 14 bases left in between. The CDR3 here is CASSSGDYLYF. For the CDR3, the DNA is TGTGCCAGCAGCTCAGGGGACTACCTCTACTTC.

This clonotype appeared a few times. This chain links TRBV20-1 with TRBJ1-5; 7 nucleotides align to TRBD1. V dropped 1 base and J dropped 1; count of bases not matched to a gene: 13. Germline assignment: CDR1 DFQATT and CDR2 SNEGSKA (reference sequence). This CDR3 is 18 amino acids long. The CDR3, as DNA: TGCAGTGCTAGAGTGCGCCTGATTGGACAGGACAGCAATCAGCCCCAGCATTTT. As protein: CSARVRLIGQDSNQPQHF.

This clonotype occurred many times. The chain carries TRBV19 and TRBJ2-6; D gene ambiguous. With 6 bases removed from V and 2 bases from J, the gap between germline ends came to 5 bases. In germline, CDR1 is LNHDA, CDR2 SQIVND (reference sequence). This CDR3 contains 13 residues. This chain's CDR3 is CASRRAGANVLTF. CDR3 coding DNA: TGTGCCAGTAGAAGAGCTGGGGCCAACGTCCTGACTTTC.

This clonotype was seen repeatedly, ten times or more. The chain has TRBV6-2 or TRBV6-3 and TRBJ1-2; D perhaps matches TRBD1 (5 bases). CDR1 is MNHEY and CDR2 is SVGEGT in the germline V gene. The germline V and J ends were trimmed by 5 bases and 1 base, with 14 bases remaining between them. This CDR3 contains 15 residues. The CDR3 loop is CASSGTDIFNYGYTF. The CDR3 coding sequence is TGTGCCAGCAGTGGGACGGACATATTTAACTATGGCTACACCTTC.

This clonotype turned up a few times. The V gene is TRBV6-6, the J gene TRBJ2-3; 11 bases fit TRBD2. CDR3 length: 17 amino acids. Germline V lookup: CDR1 MNHNY, CDR2 SVGAGI (reference sequence). Trimming removed 1 base from V and 5 bases from J; junction bases left unmatched: 8. CDR3 sequence (DNA): TGTGCCAGCAGTTACTTGGGTAGCGGGGGGGCCAAAGATACGCAGTATTTT. This sequence encodes CASSYLGSGGAKDTQYF.

In this sample, this clonotype turned up many times. The V gene is TRBV6-1, the J gene TRBJ2-5; 10 nucleotides match TRBD2. This CDR3 is built from 14 residues. J was trimmed by 5 bases and V by 8 bases; bases with no gene match: 8. Germline CDR1 and CDR2: MNHNS and SASEGT. The CDR3 protein is CASLSGGRWETQYF. Here the CDR3 DNA reads TGTGCCAGCCTTAGCGGGGGGAGATGGGAGACCCAGTACTTC.

V is TRBV2 and J is TRBJ2-7, with D possibly TRBD2 on 6 matching bases. Deletions cut 7 bases from V and 6 bases from J, with 16 bases between. The CDR3 sequence is 13 residues long. CDR1 and CDR2 from the germline V gene are SNHLY and FYNNEI. CDR3 coding DNA: TGTGCCAGCACTCGAGGCGGGGTGGGCGAGCAGTACTTC. The encoded protein is CASTRGGVGEQYF.

The chain joins TRBV6-1 to TRBJ1-5; possible D gene TRBD1, 5 bases. The CDR3 runs 16 residues. Germline-derived CDR1 and CDR2 are MNHNS and SASEGT. The V end lost 5 bases, the J end lost 9 bases, and 23 bases lay between the germline ends. CDR3 loop: CASSYFWGGSLGPQHF. For the CDR3, the DNA is TGTGCCAGCAGTTATTTTTGGGGGGGGTCTCTGGGGCCCCAGCATTTT.

This clonotype has at least ten counts. The chain recombines TRBV20-1 with TRBJ1-2, with 7 bases lining up with TRBD1. The CDR3 contains 13 residues. V lost 5 bases and J lost 4; bases outside the gene matches: 7. The germline V gene has CDR1 DFQATT and CDR2 SNEGSKA (reference sequence). The CDR3 region has the DNA TGCAGTGCTCCCGACAGGGCGTTCTATGGCTACACCTTC. Its protein product is CSAPDRAFYGYTF.

There are many counts of this clonotype. V is TRBV5-5 and J is TRBJ2-5; 8 nucleotides line up with TRBD2. After removal of 3 bases from V and 4 bases from J, the junction contained 11 bases not matched to a gene. CDR1 SGHKS and CDR2 YYEKEE come from the germline V gene (reference sequence). The CDR3 has 16 residues. As DNA, the CDR3 is TGTGCCAGCAGCTCCCTGGCGGGGGGCCTGTTAGAGACCCAGTACTTC. It yields the protein CASSSLAGGLLETQYF.

The CDR3 loop reads CASSQESEGAYEQYF. CDR3 sequence (DNA): TGTGCCAGCAGCCAAGAAAGCGAGGGCGCCTACGAGCAGTACTTC. The chain recombines TRBV3-1 with TRBJ2-7; a weak D match, TRBD2 (5 bases). Germline-derived CDR1 and CDR2 are LGHDT and YNNKEL (reference sequence). Trimming shortened V by 0 bases and J by 2 bases, and 11 bases separated the two germline ends. The CDR3 covers 15 residues.

This clonotype was found many times. V gene TRBV24-1 combines with J gene TRBJ2-2, with 7 bases identical to TRBD1. CDR3 length equals 18 residues. CDR1 is KGHDR and CDR2 is SFDVKD in the germline V gene. V gave up 4 bases and J gave up 0 bases; unmatched junction bases: 10. CDR3 sequence: CATSDPTGSFANTGELFF. For the CDR3, the DNA is TGTGCCACCAGTGACCCGACAGGGTCGTTCGCGAACACCGGGGAGCTGTTTTTT.

The V gene is TRBV12-5, the J gene TRBJ1-1, with 8 positions matching TRBD1. V shed 8 bases, J shed 5 bases, and the junction held 13 bases outside the gene matches. This CDR3 comprises 15 residues. The germline V gene encodes CDR1 LGHNT and CDR2 FRNRAP. The CDR3 DNA follows: TGTGCTAGTCAAAGGGCGAGACAGGGGCGAACTGAAGCTTTCTTT. Its protein is CASQRARQGRTEAFF.

This clonotype was seen many times. This chain joins TRBV2 and TRBJ2-5, with D uncertain. Germline V gene data show CDR1 as SNHLY and CDR2 as FYNNEI. Between the trimmed V and J ends, which lost 7 bases and 0 bases, there was a span of 15 bases. This CDR3 is 15 amino acids long. This CDR3 is CASIPSPGHQETQYF. In DNA, the CDR3 is TGTGCCAGCATCCCCTCCCCCGGACACCAAGAGACCCAGTACTTC. The complete variable domain, with remaining parts taken from reference TRBV2 and TRBJ2-5, reads EPEVTQTPSHQVTQMGQEVILRCVPISNHLYFYWYRQILGQKVEFLVSFYNNEISEKSEIFDDQFSVERPDGSNFTLKIRSTKLEDSAMYFCASIPSPGHQETQYFGPGTRLLVL.

V and J are TRBV11-3 and TRBJ2-2; TRBD2 agrees at 16 bases. V dropped 5 bases and J dropped 4; count of bases not matched to a gene: 10. The CDR3 extends over 19 amino acids. Per germline, CDR1 SGHNT and CDR2 YENEEA. The CDR3 sequence: CASSTKGLAGGPGTGELFF. CDR3 DNA: TGTGCCAGCAGCACCAAGGGACTAGCGGGAGGGCCGGGCACCGGGGAGCTGTTTTTT.

This clonotype was recorded at least ten times. CDR3 loop: CASSQDRGTANSPLHF. CDR3 sequence (DNA): TGTGCCAGCAGCCAAGATCGGGGGACGGCTAATTCACCCCTCCACTTT. The gene calls are TRBV3-1 and TRBJ1-6; D possibly corresponds to TRBD1 (5 bases). Trimming cost V 0 bases and J 6 bases, with 12 bases left between them. Germline V gene lookup returns CDR1 LGHDT and CDR2 YNNKEL (reference sequence). The CDR3 is 16 amino acids.

This clonotype occurred many times. The chain couples TRBV28 to TRBJ1-2; a possible D gene is TRBD1 (6 bases). CDR3 size: 13 residues. The germline V and J ends were trimmed by 2 bases and 6 bases, with 10 bases remaining between them. Germline-derived CDR1 and CDR2 are MDHEN and SYDVKM. The CDR3 bases are TGTGCCAGCAGTTTACCTCGGACAGATGGCTACACCTTC. Residues: CASSLPRTDGYTF.

This clonotype was found a few times. The rearrangement links TRBV6-1 to TRBJ1-6; tentatively, D is TRBD1 (5 bases). V was pared by 6 bases and J by 5 bases, with 17 bases between. The CDR3 loop spans 16 amino acids. Germline loops: CDR1 MNHNS, CDR2 SASEGT. The chain's CDR3 is CASSLPPGRNNSPLHF. CDR3 bases: TGTGCCAGCAGCCTTCCTCCGGGACGGAATAATTCACCCCTCCACTTT.

This clonotype was counted ten times or more. The chain links TRBV11-3 to TRBJ2-1; TRBD2 is a possible D gene (7 bases). Per the germline V gene, CDR1 is SGHNT and CDR2 is YENEEA. Trimming removed 0 bases at V and 6 bases at J, with 12 bases between. The CDR3 consists of 15 residues. DNA for the CDR3: TGTGCCAGCAGCTTAGAGGGGGGGCGTCCCAATGAGCAGTTCTTC. This gives the protein CASSLEGGRPNEQFF.

The chain employs TRBV9 and TRBJ2-2; 10 positions agree with TRBD2. The CDR3 totals 19 residues. With 0 bases clipped from V and 5 bases from J, the junction kept 13 bases outside the gene matches. Germline V gene lookup returns CDR1 SGDLS and CDR2 YYNGEE. CDR3 region: CASSVGLNLAGETTGELFF. DNA of the CDR3: TGTGCCAGCAGCGTAGGCCTCAACCTAGCGGGGGAAACGACCGGGGAGCTGTTTTTT.

Worth noting for this clonotype: A much bigger clone sits one base away, suggesting this may be a read error. CDR3 residues: CSAREDGMNYEQYF. The CDR3 nucleotides are TGCAGTGCTAGAGAAGACGGGATGAACTACGAGCAGTACTTC. The rearrangement joins TRBV20-1 to TRBJ2-7; perhaps TRBD2 as D (5 bases). V shed 0 bases and J shed 3 bases, with 12 bases lying between them. This CDR3 contains 14 residues. Germline CDR1 reads DFQATT; CDR2 reads SNEGSKA (reference sequence).

This clonotype has ten or more counts. The chain uses TRBV12-3 or TRBV12-4 and TRBJ1-1; D is possibly TRBD1 (5 bases). Trimming cost V 3 bases and J 1 base, with 9 bases left between them. The CDR3 runs to 14 residues. The CDR3 DNA is TGTGCCAGCAGTTTCCTAGGGGAGAACACTGAAGCTTTCTTT. Amino acids: CASSFLGENTEAFF.

This clonotype was observed at least ten times. The chain carries TRBV30 and TRBJ2-1; D perhaps matches TRBD1 (6 bases). The CDR3 totals 14 residues. CDR1 GTSNPN and CDR2 SVGIG come from the germline V gene (reference sequence). V was cut by 3 bases and J by 7 bases, with 16 bases left in between. The CDR3, as DNA: TGTGCCTGGAGGAAAAACCGGGACACGAATGAGCAGTTCTTC. Protein: CAWRKNRDTNEQFF.

This clonotype was observed many times. The junction differs from germline at one of its ends, possibly a read error. The genes are TRBV20-1 and TRBJ2-7, with a possible D match to TRBD2 (5 bases). Looked up from germline, CDR1 is DFQATT and CDR2 is SNEGSKA (reference sequence). The CDR3 contains 16 residues. Here the CDR3 reads CNARDLTGSFSDEQYF. CDR3 nucleotides: TGCAATGCTAGAGATCTCACGGGGTCATTTAGCGACGAGCAGTACTTC.

In its sample, this clonotype was seen a few times. The V gene is TRBV7-2, the J gene TRBJ2-5, with no clear D. V was pared by 0 bases and J by 2 bases, with 10 bases between. CDR3 length: 15 residues. Germline CDR1 reads SGHTA; CDR2 reads FQGNSA. CDR3 region: CASSLAAGLQETQYF. The CDR3 bases are TGTGCCAGCAGCTTAGCGGCCGGATTACAAGAGACCCAGTACTTC.

V usage is TRBV6-2 or TRBV6-3 and J usage is TRBJ2-2; tentative D call: TRBD1 (6 bases). The germline CDR1 and CDR2 sequences are MNHEY and SVGEGT. There are 15 residues in the CDR3. Trimming stripped 5 bases from V and 4 bases from J, with 14 bases between. CDR3 protein: CASSKLQGSTGELFF. The CDR3, as DNA: TGTGCCAGCAGTAAACTTCAGGGGAGCACCGGGGAGCTGTTTTTT.

This clonotype has just a few counts. The rearrangement joins TRBV5-1 to TRBJ2-7, with TRBD2 matching over 12 bases. This CDR3 has 15 residues. Germline CDR1 is SGHRS and CDR2 is YFSETQ. The junction had 5 bases not matched to a gene; V was cut back by 3 bases and J by 4 bases. CDR3 in amino acids: CASSWTSGEPYEQYF. CDR3 nucleotide sequence: TGCGCCAGCAGCTGGACTAGCGGGGAGCCGTACGAGCAGTACTTC.